A selection of T cell receptor beta chains follows, all from one sample in a study of blood T cell repertoires in COVID-19. Sequenced by immunoSEQ multiplex PCR; TCRdb stores in-frame clones only, minus some. Of approximately 180,000 clones in the sample, over 80% were seen once. Source material: peripheral blood. The origin of the receptors is a woman between 45 and 65 years old with acute or convalescent COVID-19. CDR3s include the opening cysteine and the closing phenylalanine or tryptophan. The D gene is left open where the match is weak. The size of a clone is reported for some rows only, either as once, few or many, or as a class for expanded clones.

TRBV19	-	-	TRBJ2-2	CASSIDRAQGYAGELFF	TGTGCCAGTAGTATAGATAGGGCGCAGGGGTACGCCGGGGAGCTGTTTTTT
TRBV18	-	-	TRBJ1-1	CASSPVHQAGYNTEAFF	TGTGCCAGCTCACCAGTTCATCAGGCAGGGTATAACACTGAAGCTTTCTTT
TRBV29-1	-	-	TRBJ1-1	CSAPQGSAGHTEAFF	TGCAGCGCGCCTCAAGGATCAGCGGGGCACACTGAAGCTTTCTTT
TRBV14	-	few	TRBJ1-5	CASSQRGYNQPQHF	TGTGCCAGCAGCCAACGGGGGTACAATCAGCCCCAGCATTTT
TRBV11-3	-	-	TRBJ2-1	CASSFQAGVNEQFF	TGTGCCAGCAGCTTTCAAGCGGGTGTGAATGAGCAGTTCTTC
TRBV11-2	TRBD1	-	TRBJ2-1	CASSLLVQGIYNEQFF	TGTGCCAGCAGCTTACTAGTACAGGGGATCTACAATGAGCAGTTCTTC
TRBV2	-	-	TRBJ1-1	CASSVGSGTEAFF	TGTGCCAGCAGTGTTGGGAGTGGGACTGAAGCTTTCTTT
TRBV6-2/TRBV6-3	-	once	TRBJ2-1	CASSRDLYNEQFF	TGTGCCAGCAGCCGGGACTTATACAATGAGCAGTTCTTC
TRBV30	-	few	TRBJ1-2	CAWTRGERGYTF	TGTGCCTGGACTCGGGGGGAACGCGGCTACACCTTC
TRBV19	-	-	TRBJ1-1	CASSIRQNTEAFF	TGTGCCAGTAGTATAAGACAGAACACTGAAGCTTTCTTT
TRBV30	-	-	TRBJ2-7	CAWSVVVASYEQYF	TGTGCCTGGAGTGTAGTTGTAGCCTCCTACGAGCAGTACTTC
TRBV11-3	-	-	TRBJ2-4	CASSQQDINIQYF	TGTGCCAGCAGTCAACAGGACATAAACATTCAGTACTTC
TRBV6-6	-	-	TRBJ1-4	CASSYQGQPLGEKLFF	TGTGCCAGCAGTTACCAGGGGCAGCCACTAGGTGAAAAACTGTTTTTT
TRBV27	-	-	TRBJ2-1	CASSFNPLEVVGNEQFF	TGTGCCAGCAGTTTCAATCCTCTAGAAGTTGTGGGCAATGAGCAGTTCTTC
TRBV19	TRBD1	-	TRBJ1-6	CASGQGLYNSPLHF	TGTGCCAGCGGACAGGGACTTTATAATTCACCCCTCCACTTT
TRBV5-4	-	-	TRBJ2-5	CASSLDWGEETQYF	TGTGCCAGCAGCTTAGACTGGGGCGAGGAGACCCAGTACTTC
TRBV18	TRBD2	-	TRBJ2-1	CASSPPNPSGRVNEQFF	TGTGCCAGCTCACCACCGAACCCTAGCGGGAGAGTCAATGAGCAGTTCTTC
TRBV2	TRBD1	few	TRBJ2-2	CASKGNRGNTGELFF	TGTGCCAGCAAGGGGAACAGGGGCAACACCGGGGAGCTGTTTTTT
TRBV15	TRBD2	-	TRBJ2-1	CATSRRGRVGNEQFF	TGTGCCACCAGCAGACGCGGGAGGGTCGGCAATGAGCAGTTCTTC
TRBV30	TRBD1	-	TRBJ1-6	CAWSGGDRGRSPLHF	TGTGCCTGGAGTGGGGGAGACAGGGGTCGTTCACCCCTCCACTTT